One T cell receptor beta chain is described in this entry. This clone was counted a single time. What this receptor recognizes is not known. Qualities for individual bases were not recorded, and no much larger clone is one base off. TCR CDR3 regions were amplified from genomic DNA by multiplex PCR using the deep immunoSEQ assay. Extracted genomic DNA from each cell subset was distributed evenly across all wells of several immunoSEQ 96-well plates, and each plate was treated as a replicate. For sorted subsets, each replicate PCR was loaded with about 200 ng genomic DNA, equivalent to some 27,000 T cell genomes. Purified libraries were quantified with a Qubit 3.0 fluorometer, sized on a Bioanalyzer 2100, and re-quantified with the KAPA Library Quantification kit. Every immunoSEQ 96-well plate was sequenced on a separate single-read 150-cycle Illumina NextSeq 550 flow cell. The authors' pipeline ran thus. Because only junctional sequences without quality scores were contained in the immunoSEQ output, filtering matching that applied to full-length reads could not be performed. To assign V/J genes and CDR3, sequences were annotated against IMGT germline references using PyIR, a Python wrapper for IgBLAST v1.9. Reads were filtered out if the reads had weak V/J assignments (E-value above 1e-6), no CDR3, stop codons, out-of-frame junctions, or ambiguous translated residues. A V3J clonotype was defined by an identical inferred V gene, J gene, and CDR3 amino acid sequence. Percentage overlap between repertoires was calculated by dividing the number of shared unique clonotypes by the size of the smaller repertoire. Richness of each repertoire was evaluated using RTK rarefaction, the Chao1 estimator, and Recon v2.1 estimates of unobserved clonotypes. Generation probabilities for all TCRbeta clonotypes obtained by the gDNA method from a few donors were computed using OLGA. The table was pulled from immuneACCESS by TCRdb, which kept in-frame rearrangements only. Such tables lose some clones; where checked, under half of the loss comes from unresolved V genes, and the rest has no known cause. The DNA was the basis for D and trimming; V, J and clone size are from that table. This sample lists about 380,000 clones; roughly 96% were detected once. The top ten hold about 0.32% of the sample.

The data are from a study of shared clonotypes between healthy human individuals (dated by TCRdb to 2018 to 2020). About the investigation overall: The cohort included a few men and a couple of women between 18 and 49 years of age. For each donor, three plates each were used for CD4 naive and CD4 memory, two plates were used for CD8 naive, and one plate was used for CD8 memory. Per donor, leukapheresis produced somewhere between about 0.9 and 9.5 billion PBMCs. To estimate repertoire size and how much clonotypes are shared between individuals, the study performed deep sequencing of blood TCR repertoires from 4 to 6 healthy adults. To increase sequencing depth and limit assay-specific biases, different laboratories used diverse techniques to prepare libraries and sequence TCR repertoires. What the work shows at the level of the full study, not this receptor alone: Larger estimated clonotype richness was generally found for naive subsets than for memory subsets. Pairwise subsampling led to the expectation that sequencing depth would affect the degree of clonotype sharing among donors. Incomplete sequencing was indicated by rarefaction of sorted-subset datasets, despite the large sequencing depth. Sharing across a few donors was observed for 4.5% to 6.5% of naive CD4, over 3% of naive CD8, 2% to 2.5% of memory CD4, and over 0.3% of memory CD8 clonotypes. Compared with non-shared clonotypes, the clonotypes found in all four sorted-subset donors had higher generation probabilities. The genetic and exposure-history diversity represented was limited by the small number of donors. Only blood was sampled, and tissue TCR repertoires likely differ from those in blood.

The CDR3 measures 18 amino acids from cysteine to phenylalanine. CDR3 DNA is the only sequence kept; it has 54 bases, read in frame from the first base. The germline V gene encodes CDR1 MNHNS and CDR2 SASEGT. Trimming removed 4 bases from V and 2 bases from J; the gene matches leave 10 bases unexplained. The donors were healthy, HIV-negative adults who had no recently reported acute infections or vaccinations. All donors were Caucasian adults living in Nashville, Tennessee, USA. CD8 memory samples combined magnetically selected CD45RO+ cells with CCR7-negative CD45RA+ effector memory (TemRA) cells. Blood was obtained by leukapheresis, after which PBMCs were separated by Ficoll-Histopaque density gradient centrifugation and cryopreserved in liquid nitrogen vapor phase. Purity and quantity of every magnetically sorted T cell population were checked by analytical flow cytometry. From each sorted fraction, genomic DNA was isolated and quantified by UV absorbance on a Nanodrop 2000c.

This TCR derives from a man aged 30-40 years in good health. Recombination joined TRBV6-1 with TRBJ2-2; 10 of the junction bases match TRBD2. The specimen was memory CD8+ T cells sorted from blood. What this sample's cell subset or site label stands for: CD45RO+ cells pooled with CCR7-negative TemRA cells. The DNA sequence is given as TGTGCCAGCAGTGTACTATATTTAGCGGGAGGTAACACCGGGGAGCTGTTTTTT. Protein translation: CASSVLYLAGGNTGELFF.